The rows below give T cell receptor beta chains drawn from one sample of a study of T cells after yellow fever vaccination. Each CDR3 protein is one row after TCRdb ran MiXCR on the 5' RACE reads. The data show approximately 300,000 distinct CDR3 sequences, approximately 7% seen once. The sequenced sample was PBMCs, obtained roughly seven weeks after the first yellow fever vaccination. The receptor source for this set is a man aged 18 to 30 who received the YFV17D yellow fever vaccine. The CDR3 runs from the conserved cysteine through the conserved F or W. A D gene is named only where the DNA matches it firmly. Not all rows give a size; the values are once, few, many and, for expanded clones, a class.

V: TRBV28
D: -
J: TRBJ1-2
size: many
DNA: TGTGCCAGCAGTAGCCTCGGGGGCTATGGCTACACCTTC
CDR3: CASSSLGGYGYTF

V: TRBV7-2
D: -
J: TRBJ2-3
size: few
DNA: TGTGCCAGCAGCTTGGGTAGAGTTAGCACAGATACGCAGTATTTT
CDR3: CASSLGRVSTDTQYF

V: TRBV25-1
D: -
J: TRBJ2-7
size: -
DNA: TGTGCCAGCGGAGGGGACTGGAGCTCCTACGAGCAGTACTTC
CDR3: CASGGDWSSYEQYF

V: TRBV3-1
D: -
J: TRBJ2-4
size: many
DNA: TGTGCCAGCAGCCAAGGGGCCTGGGCAAACATTCAGTACTTC
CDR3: CASSQGAWANIQYF

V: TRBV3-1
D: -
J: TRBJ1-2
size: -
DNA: TGTGCCAGCAGCCAAGGACAGTACTATGGCTACACCTTC
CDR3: CASSQGQYYGYTF

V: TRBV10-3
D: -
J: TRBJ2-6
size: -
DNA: TGTGCCTGTCGGGCGGACACAGGCTCTGGGGCCAACGTCCTGACTTTC
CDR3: CACRADTGSGANVLTF

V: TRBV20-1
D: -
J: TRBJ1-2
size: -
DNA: TGCAGTGCTAGGGGAGGGGACGGGGCTAACTATGGCTACACCTTC
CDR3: CSARGGDGANYGYTF

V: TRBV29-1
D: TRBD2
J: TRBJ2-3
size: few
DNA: TGCAGCGTTGAGCCCGGGACTAGCGGGGGAGGTGGTACGCAGTATTTT
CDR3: CSVEPGTSGGGGTQYF

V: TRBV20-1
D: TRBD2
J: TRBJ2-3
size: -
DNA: TGCAGTGCACCCTGGACTAGCGGGGGGGCAGATACGCAGTATTTT
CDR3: CSAPWTSGGADTQYF

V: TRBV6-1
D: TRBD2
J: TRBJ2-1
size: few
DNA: TGTGCCAGCTCCCCGCCAGGACTAGCGTACAATGAGCAGTTCTTC
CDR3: CASSPPGLAYNEQFF